This TCR beta chain was found in a study of spatial heterogeneity in lung cancer. Study in general: Alpha-chain sequences were consistently detected in smaller numbers than beta-chain sequences. More than nine raw reads, on average, carried each unique TCR and UMI combination.

Described time point: sample taken at primary tumor resection. Whole RNA from tumor, nontumor lung or frozen PBMC was sequenced unsorted. The donors were about 72 patients with non-small cell lung cancer that was early-stage and untreated. This clonotype was observed at least ten times. A distinct unique molecular identifier was carried by each TCR cDNA molecule. TCRdb used MiXCR to reprocess the 5' RACE reads, holding one entry per CDR3 protein. There are about 25,000 distinct CDR3 sequences in the sample; 6.9% occur only once, and about 13% lies in the top ten. The sequence was obtained from a male donor with early-stage non-small cell lung cancer. Sequences were derived from PBMCs, sampled at surgery.

CDR3 sequence: CASSTREQSYEQYF. The CDR3, as DNA: TGTGCCAGCTCAACCCGGGAGCAGTCCTACGAGCAGTACTTC. The chain links TRBV18 to TRBJ2-7; possibly TRBD2 for D (6 bases). Germline V gene data show CDR1 as KGHSH and CDR2 as LQKENI. There are 14 residues in the CDR3. V lost 5 bases to trimming and J lost 1 base, with 12 bases between them.